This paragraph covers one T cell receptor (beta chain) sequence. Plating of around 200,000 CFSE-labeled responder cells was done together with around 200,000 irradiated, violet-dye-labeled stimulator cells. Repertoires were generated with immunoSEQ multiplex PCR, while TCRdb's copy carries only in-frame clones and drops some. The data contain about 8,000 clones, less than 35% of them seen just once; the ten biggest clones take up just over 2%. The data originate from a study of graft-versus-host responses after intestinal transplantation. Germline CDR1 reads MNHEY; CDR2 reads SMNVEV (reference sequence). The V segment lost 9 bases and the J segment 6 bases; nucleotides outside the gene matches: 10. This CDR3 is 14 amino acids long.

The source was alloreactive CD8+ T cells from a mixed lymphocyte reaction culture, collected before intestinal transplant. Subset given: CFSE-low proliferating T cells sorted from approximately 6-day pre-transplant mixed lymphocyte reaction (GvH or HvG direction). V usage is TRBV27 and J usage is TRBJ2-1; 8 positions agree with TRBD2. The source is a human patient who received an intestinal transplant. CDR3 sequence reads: CASREAGGSNEQFF. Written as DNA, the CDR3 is TGTGCCAGTCGGGAGGCGGGGGGTTCCAATGAGCAGTTCTTC.